The sequence of this T cell receptor beta chain was determined in a study of blood T cell repertoires in COVID-19 (dated by TCRdb to the early 2020s). As for the study more broadly: Collaborator samples came from the United States, Italy and Spain and covered acute and convalescent phases of COVID-19. The material from the prospective study consisted of cDNA or gDNA derived from T cells, B-cell-depleted T cells, or PBMCs. Deeply sampled blood TCRbeta repertoires from subjects exposed to, actively infected with, or recovered from COVID-19 were included in the dataset. The repertoires were released in a freely available public database meant as a resource for research on the immune response to SARS-CoV-2. The samples were drawn from two sources: the first 160 participants of the ongoing ImmuneRACE study, and 1,254 subjects contributed by 6 global collaborators. Nearly every sample came with metadata listing a de-identified subject ID, COVID-19 status, age in years and sex. Where available, HLA class I and class II types were taken from metadata supplied by the sample provider and were not determined by assay-based typing. What the authors observed across the whole study: Clinical and demographic metadata were provided uncurated, with the amount varying by source and participant.

The collaborating institutions used their own protocols to collect whole blood in K2EDTA tubes. Collaborator samples were shipped for TCRbeta analysis as frozen whole blood, isolated PBMCs, or DNA extracted from either sample type. TCRbeta CDR3 regions were amplified from genomic DNA by means of the immunoSEQ Assay, a bias-controlled multiplex PCR. As for the authors' bioinformatics: The number of nucleated cells in each sample was estimated by amplification of reference gene primers within the assay. Sequence reads were collapsed and filtered to measure the absolute abundance of every unique TCRbeta CDR3 rearrangement. For each sample, productive Simpson clonality was calculated by taking the square root of Simpson's diversity index across productive rearrangements. Entries here come from immuneACCESS through TCRdb and include only in-frame sequences with V and J called. Some clones fail to appear in such tables; in the studies checked, an unresolved V gene covers under half of the shortfall, and the cause of the remainder is unknown. V, J and clone size were drawn from that table, and D and trimming were deduced from the DNA. The table for this sample lists roughly 150,000 clones; around 87% of them were counted only once. The top ten constitute approximately 6.1% of the sample.

In the case of this clone: Its antigen is still unknown. No clone much larger than this one lies a single base away; base qualities are absent.

This receptor was taken from a man older than 75 with acute or convalescent COVID-19. The sample consisted of peripheral blood.

The DNA sequence follows: TGTGCCAGCGCCGAAAGAGCATGGGAGGCCCGGTTTAATTCACCCCTCCACTTT. This is translated as CASAERAWEARFNSPLHF. Here the chain combines TRBV21-1 and TRBJ1-6. TRBV21-1 is a documented pseudogene. From cysteine to phenylalanine, the CDR3 is 18 amino acids long. Solely the CDR3 DNA is kept, with 54 bases framed from the first base.